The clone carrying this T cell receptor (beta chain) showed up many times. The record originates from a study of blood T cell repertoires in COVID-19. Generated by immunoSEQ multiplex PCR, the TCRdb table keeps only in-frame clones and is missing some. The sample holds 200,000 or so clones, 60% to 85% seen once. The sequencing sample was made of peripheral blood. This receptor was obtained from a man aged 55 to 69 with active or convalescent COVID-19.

CDR3 sequence reads: CASSPTGDGYGYTF. CDR3 bases: TGTGCCAGCTCCCCCACAGGGGATGGCTATGGCTACACCTTC. This chain uses TRBV18 with TRBJ1-2, with TRBD1 matching over 7 bases. The CDR3 consists of 14 residues. Germline trimming cut 6 bases from V and 4 bases from J; bases unmatched to any gene: 8. The germline V gene encodes CDR1 KGHSH and CDR2 LQKENI.